This TCR beta chain was captured in a study of tissue T cells after allogeneic stem cell transplantation. As concerns this clone: Its antigen is unknown. Gene names and germline refer to mouse. With the read ending 1 residue before the CDR3 end, the germline J gene is used to fill in that end.

CDR3 sequences, V/J genes, frequencies and template counts came from survey-depth TCRbeta sequencing. The repertoire was sequenced with immunoSEQ multiplex PCR; TCRdb's copy has only in-frame clones and lacks some. This table holds some 540 clones, more than 50% found once. Points from the study as a whole: Few T cell clones were shared across patients, but motif clusters showed tissue-specific shared signatures. Anatomically similar tissues had similar TCR repertoires within each patient. Sampling depth was limited, and the cohort was small and clinically varied.

The CDR3 is made up of 12 amino acids. Germline CDR1 GFQATS, CDR2 STVNSAI. The trim removed 6 bases at V and 6 bases at J, leaving 4 bases unmatched. The sequence was collected from a female BALB/c mouse in good health. MHC haplotype: H2-d. Sequenced sample: liver tissue. The rearrangement joins TRBV20 to TRBJ2-3; 9 bases line up with TRBD1. Incomplete CDR3 DNA: TGTGGTGCAAAACAGGGGGCGGAAACGCTGTAT. This gives the protein CGAKQGAETLY. Given in full, the CDR3 is CGAKQGAETLYF.